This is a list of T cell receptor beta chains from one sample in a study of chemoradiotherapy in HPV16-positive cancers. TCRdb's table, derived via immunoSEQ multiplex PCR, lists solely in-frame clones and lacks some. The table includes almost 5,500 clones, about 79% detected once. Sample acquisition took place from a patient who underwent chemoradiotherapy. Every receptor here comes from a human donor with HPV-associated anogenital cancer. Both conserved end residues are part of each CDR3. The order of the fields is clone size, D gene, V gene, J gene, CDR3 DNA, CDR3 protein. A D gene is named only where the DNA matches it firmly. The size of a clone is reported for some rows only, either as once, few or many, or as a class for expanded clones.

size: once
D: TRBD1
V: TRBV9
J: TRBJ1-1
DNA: TGTGCCAGCAGCGTAGTCCTTGGACAGGGCCACGAAGCTTTCTTT
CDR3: CASSVVLGQGHEAFF

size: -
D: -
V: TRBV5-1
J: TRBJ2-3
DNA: TGCGCCAGCAGCTTTGGGACCCTAGGCACAGATACGCAGTATTTT
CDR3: CASSFGTLGTDTQYF

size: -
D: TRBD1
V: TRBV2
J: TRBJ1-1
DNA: TGTGCCAGCAGTGCAGGGGGGCGGTCTGAAGCTTTCTTT
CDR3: CASSAGGRSEAFF

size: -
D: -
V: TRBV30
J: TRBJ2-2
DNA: TGTGCCTGGAGTGTAGGGGGGGTGTCTGGGGAGCTGTTTTTT
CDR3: CAWSVGGVSGELFF

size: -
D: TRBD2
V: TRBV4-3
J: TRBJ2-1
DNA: TGCGCCAGCAGCCAAGATCTGCCTAGCGGGATGAACAATGAGCAGTTCTTC
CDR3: CASSQDLPSGMNNEQFF

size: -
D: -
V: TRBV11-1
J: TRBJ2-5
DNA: TGTGCCAGCAGCTACCGACTGAAAGAGACCCAGTACTTC
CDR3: CASSYRLKETQYF

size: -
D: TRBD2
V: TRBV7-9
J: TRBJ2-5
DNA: TGTGCCAGCAGCTCCGGGGGGTTCGGCCAAGAGACCCAGTACTTC
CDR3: CASSSGGFGQETQYF

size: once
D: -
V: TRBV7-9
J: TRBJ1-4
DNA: TGTGCCAGCAGCTTCGGGGGGAAGAATGAAAAACTGTTTTTT
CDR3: CASSFGGKNEKLFF

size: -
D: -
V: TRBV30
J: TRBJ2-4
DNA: TGTGCCTGGAGTGTGGGGCTACTAGCCAAAAACATTCAGTACTTC
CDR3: CAWSVGLLAKNIQYF

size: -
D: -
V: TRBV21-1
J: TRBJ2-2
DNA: TGTGCCAGCAGCAAAAGCCGAGAGAAGGGGACGAACACCGGGGAGCTGTTTTTT
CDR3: CASSKSREKGTNTGELFF

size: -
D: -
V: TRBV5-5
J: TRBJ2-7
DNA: TGTGCCAGCAGCCGGGACGGAGCCTACGAGCAGTACTTC
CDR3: CASSRDGAYEQYF

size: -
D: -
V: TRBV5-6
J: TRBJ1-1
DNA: TGTGCCAGCAGCTTGGCCAGACTGGGGTATACTGAAGCTTTCTTT
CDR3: CASSLARLGYTEAFF

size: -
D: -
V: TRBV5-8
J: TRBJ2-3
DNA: TGTGCCAGCAGCTTGGCCAAGCTGAGTTTCGGCACAGATACGCAGTATTTT
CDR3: CASSLAKLSFGTDTQYF

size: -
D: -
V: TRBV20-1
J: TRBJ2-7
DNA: TGCAGTGCTAGTCAAGTCCACGAGCAGTACTTC
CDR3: CSASQVHEQYF

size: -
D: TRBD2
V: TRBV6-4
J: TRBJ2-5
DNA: TGTGCCAGCAGTGAGTCTAGCGGGATAGAGACCCAGTACTTC
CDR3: CASSESSGIETQYF

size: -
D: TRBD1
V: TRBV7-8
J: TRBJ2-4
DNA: TGTGCCAGCAGCCCCAGACCGGGACAGGGGCGACCTTTAGCCAAAAACATTCAGTACTTC
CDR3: CASSPRPGQGRPLAKNIQYF

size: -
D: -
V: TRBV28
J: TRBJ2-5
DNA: TGTGCCAGCAGTGTCCGTAGTGGGCCATGGGAGACCCAGTACTTC
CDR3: CASSVRSGPWETQYF

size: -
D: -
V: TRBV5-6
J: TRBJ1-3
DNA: TGTGCCAGCAGCTTACGGGCCAACTCTGGAAACACCATATATTTT
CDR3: CASSLRANSGNTIYF

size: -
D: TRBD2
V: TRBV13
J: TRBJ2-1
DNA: TGTGCCAGCAGCCCGGGGACTAGCGGGAGGCTGCACAATGAGCAGTTCTTC
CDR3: CASSPGTSGRLHNEQFF

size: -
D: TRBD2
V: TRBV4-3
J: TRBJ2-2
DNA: TGCGCCAGCAGCCAGCAGAGACTAGCGGGAGGTTTCGCGAACACCGGGGAGCTGTTTTTT
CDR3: CASSQQRLAGGFANTGELFF

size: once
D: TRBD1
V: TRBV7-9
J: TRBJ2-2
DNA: TGTGCCAGCAGATCGGACAGGTTGAACACCGGGGAGCTGTTTTTT
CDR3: CASRSDRLNTGELFF

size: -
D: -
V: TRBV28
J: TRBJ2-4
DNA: TGTGCCAGCAACCTACTAGGTCTAAACATTCAGTACTTC
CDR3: CASNLLGLNIQYF

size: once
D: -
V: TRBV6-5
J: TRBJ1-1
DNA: TGTGCCAGCAGTTACACTTTTTCTGGGGGGACTGAAGCTTTCTTT
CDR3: CASSYTFSGGTEAFF

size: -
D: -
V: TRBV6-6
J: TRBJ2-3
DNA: TGTGCCAGCAGTCCACTAGTCGACACAGATACGCAGTATTTT
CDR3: CASSPLVDTDTQYF

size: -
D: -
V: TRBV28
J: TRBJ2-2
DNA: TGTGCCAGCAGTTTCAGGGTAATGGTTCGCACCGGGGAGCTGTTTTTT
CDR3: CASSFRVMVRTGELFF